This TCR beta chain was identified in a study of OX40 agonist ivuxolimab in advanced cancers. The ends were cut back, 9 bases at V and 5 bases at J, with 10 bases in the middle. CDR3 length equals 12 residues. CDR1 is MNHEY, CDR2 SMNVEV, per germline (reference sequence). The data were produced by immunoSEQ multiplex PCR, yet TCRdb's version contains in-frame clones alone and is incomplete. Of over 25,000 clones detected, about 86% appear once; the ten largest clones hold roughly 30%. The TCR originated in an adult with an advanced solid tumor such as melanoma, head and neck, liver or kidney cancer. This rearrangement joins TRBV27 to TRBJ1-4; D uncertain. The sample was CD4+ or CD8+ T cells sorted from blood, taken in a trial of the OX40 agonist ivuxolimab. DNA for the CDR3: TGTGCCAGAATACCTCTAAATGAAAAACTGTTTTTT. It specifies CARIPLNEKLFF.